This entry concerns a single T cell receptor beta chain. Germline CDR1 is SNHLY and CDR2 is FYNNEI. This CDR3 has 14 residues. Trimming removed 6 bases from V and 11 bases from J; junction bases left unmatched: 13. This specimen belongs to a study of T-cell reconstitution after alpha-beta-depleted transplantation in children. Unique molecular identifiers featured in how the TCRbeta library was prepared. TCRdb re-analysed the PCR reads in MiXCR, keeping a single row per CDR3 protein. The table includes hundreds of thousands of distinct CDR3 sequences, 30% to 35% detected once. The source material was PBMCs from the stem cell graft donor, sampled from the stem cell graft. The clonotype comes from a human donor who donated a stem cell graft to a child with aplastic anemia. The genes are TRBV2 and TRBJ1-5; 7 positions match TRBD1. CDR3 sequence reads: CASREGAKRGAQHF. In DNA form, the CDR3 reads TGTGCCAGCAGGGAGGGGGCCAAGAGGGGGGCCCAGCATTTT.